These 21 T cell receptor beta chains originate from one sample sequenced in a study of human T cells and chemical hapten exposure. Time point in this sample: pre-sensitization, week 0. Documented treatment: therapeutic diphenylcyclopropenone sensitization with weekly scalp DPC. TCRdb independently ran MiXCR on the RACE reads; one entry per CDR3 protein. The table lists roughly 50,000 distinct CDR3 sequences, 9.5% to 10% of them singletons. The specimen was whole blood, collected in connection with sensitization to the hapten diphenylcyclopropenone (DPC). The receptors were gathered from a man between 40 and 49 years old with alopecia areata. Some clones in this sample may be carry-over from other donors' samples.

This clonotype has at least ten counts. The chain recombines TRBV20-1 with TRBJ2-2, with TRBD2 matching 7 bases. The V gene's germline CDR1 is DFQATT and CDR2 SNEGSKA (reference sequence). J gave up 6 bases and V 0 bases, and 10 bases lay outside the gene matches. This CDR3 spans 16 amino acids. In nucleotides, the CDR3 is TGCAGTGCTAGAGATTTTCCGGGGCTAGCGGCCGGGGAGCTGTTTTTT. Its protein product is CSARDFPGLAAGELFF.

The rearrangement joins TRBV6-5 to TRBJ1-4; 7 bases align to TRBD1. Trimming cost V 2 bases and J 4 bases; bases outside gene matches: 4. Germline V gene lookup returns CDR1 MNHEY and CDR2 SVGAGI. The CDR3 length is 15 residues. CDR3 sequence reads: CASSYGQGDNEKLFF. In DNA, the CDR3 is TGTGCCAGCAGTTACGGGCAGGGGGATAATGAAAAACTGTTTTTT.

A remark on this clonotype: This likely comes from a read error, as the CDR3 has no conserved phenylalanine or tryptophan at its end. The rearrangement uses TRBV24-1 and TRBJ2-1; TRBD1 agrees at 8 bases. V shed 2 bases, J shed 4 bases, and the junction held 6 bases outside the gene matches. CDR1 is KGHDR, CDR2 SFDVKD, per germline. The CDR3 length is 16 residues. The CDR3 protein is CATSDSTGAEYNEQFL. CDR3 in DNA: TGTGCCACCAGTGATTCGACAGGGGCTGAGTACAATGAGCAGTTCCTC.

Notes on this clonotype: This sequence may be a read error, since a much larger clone differs from it by one base. V usage is TRBV11-2 and J usage is TRBJ2-2, with D uncertain. The V and J ends lost 6 bases and 6 bases respectively, with 11 bases between them. Per the germline V gene, CDR1 is SGHAT and CDR2 is FQNNGV. The CDR3 totals 13 residues. CDR3 sequence: CASSSRSPGELFF. CDR3 nucleotide sequence: TGTGCCAGCAGTTCCCGCAGCCCCGGGGAGCTGTTTTTT. The full variable domain, rest sourced from reference TRBV11-2 and TRBJ2-2, is EAGVAQSPRYKIIEKRQSVAFWCNPISGHATLYWYQQILGQGPKLLIQFQNNGVVDDSQLPKDRFSAERLKGVDSTLKIQPAKLEDSAVYLCASSSRSPGELFFGEGSRLTVL.

The gene calls are TRBV11-2 and TRBJ1-1; D remains unclear. The CDR3 has 14 amino acids. The ends were cut back, 3 bases at V and 6 bases at J, with 14 bases in the middle. Germline V gene data show CDR1 as SGHAT and CDR2 as FQNNGV. CDR3 sequence: CASSFLAWEPEAFF. CDR3 sequence (DNA): TGTGCCAGCAGCTTTCTTGCGTGGGAGCCTGAAGCTTTCTTT. Full variable domain (missing parts from reference TRBV11-2 and TRBJ1-1): EAGVAQSPRYKIIEKRQSVAFWCNPISGHATLYWYQQILGQGPKLLIQFQNNGVVDDSQLPKDRFSAERLKGVDSTLKIQPAKLEDSAVYLCASSFLAWEPEAFFGQGTRLTVV.

In this sample, this clonotype turned up a few times. The rearrangement uses TRBV28 and TRBJ1-1; D gene unclear. Trimming cost V 11 bases and J 5 bases, with 18 bases left between them. Germline V lookup: CDR1 MDHEN, CDR2 SYDVKM. The CDR3 totals 13 residues. CDR3 in amino acids: CASPLWRRTEAFF. The CDR3 DNA sequence: TGTGCCTCCCCACTCTGGCGTAGGACTGAAGCTTTCTTT. Variable domain in full (rest from reference TRBV28 and TRBJ1-1): DVKVTQSSRYLVKRTGEKVFLECVQDMDHENMFWYRQDPGLGLRLIYFSYDVKMKEKGDIPEGYSVSREKKERFSLILESASTNQTSMYLCASPLWRRTEAFFGQGTRLTVV.

This clonotype was seen ten or more times. This sequence joins TRBV14 and TRBJ1-2; D not resolved. Germline V gives CDR1 SGHDN, CDR2 FVKESK. This CDR3 has 12 amino acids. The V end was cut by 0 bases, the J end by 3 bases, with 2 bases between. The CDR3 sequence is CASSQDYYGYTF. CDR3 sequence (DNA): TGTGCCAGCAGCCAAGACTACTATGGCTACACCTTC.

This clonotype was counted ten times or more. The chain has TRBV13 and TRBJ2-3; 7 bases agree with TRBD1. This CDR3 is 15 amino acids long. The V segment lost 2 bases and the J segment 2 bases; nucleotides outside the gene matches: 4. CDR1 and CDR2 from the germline V gene are PRHDT and FYEKMQ (reference sequence). This CDR3 reads CASSLRDRFTDTQYF. In DNA form, the CDR3 reads TGTGCCAGCAGCTTACGGGACAGATTCACAGATACGCAGTATTTT.

The chain couples TRBV15 to TRBJ2-1; no clear D. The germline gives CDR1 LNHNV, CDR2 YYDKDF (reference sequence). V was cut by 0 bases and J by 8 bases, with 17 bases left in between. The CDR3 covers 16 residues. CDR3 sequence (DNA): TGTGCCACCAGCAGAGAGAAGCGCGATTTTGGGGATGAGCAGTTCTTC. Amino acid sequence: CATSREKRDFGDEQFF.

This clonotype was seen only a few times. The chain employs TRBV6-2 or TRBV6-3 and TRBJ2-1; 7 nucleotides align to TRBD2. The CDR3 is made up of 18 amino acids. V lost 0 bases, J lost 3 bases, and 11 bases stayed unmatched. From germline, CDR1 is MNHEY and CDR2 SVGEGT. This chain's CDR3 is CASSYSRGREVIYNEQFF. The DNA of the CDR3 is TGTGCCAGCAGTTACTCGAGGGGCCGGGAGGTCATCTACAATGAGCAGTTCTTC.

This rearrangement joins TRBV27 to TRBJ2-1; D is perhaps TRBD2 (6 bases). The germline V and J ends were trimmed by 7 bases and 9 bases, with 19 bases remaining between them. This CDR3 has 14 amino acids. Germline CDR1 reads MNHEY; CDR2 reads SMNVEV (reference sequence). Here the CDR3 DNA reads TGTGCCAGCACCCGACTTGGGAGGTTAAGTGAGCAGTTCTTC. Amino acids: CASTRLGRLSEQFF.

This clonotype was counted many times. J is TRBJ2-3 and V is TRBV20-1, with TRBD1 matching over 9 bases. Germline V CDR1 and CDR2: DFQATT, SNEGSKA (reference sequence). The junction had 7 bases not matched to a gene; V was cut back by 1 base and J by 5 bases. The CDR3 loop spans 15 amino acids. The CDR3 sequence is CSARGTGALVDTQYF. The CDR3 DNA sequence: TGCAGTGCTAGAGGGACAGGGGCGTTAGTAGATACGCAGTATTTT.

This clonotype was observed many times. This sequence joins TRBV12-3 or TRBV12-4 and TRBJ2-1; tentatively, D is TRBD2 (5 bases). V gave up 6 bases and J gave up 1 base, with 13 bases separating them. The CDR3 extends over 15 amino acids. This chain's CDR3 is CASRSDGGSYNEQFF. The CDR3 coding sequence is TGTGCCAGCAGATCCGACGGAGGTTCCTACAATGAGCAGTTCTTC.

This clonotype was seen a handful of times. The chain has TRBV7-9 and TRBJ2-5; a weak D match, TRBD1 (5 bases). Germline CDR1 reads SEHNR; CDR2 reads FQNEAQ (reference sequence). V dropped 5 bases and J dropped 5 bases, with 30 bases sitting between them. This CDR3 region has 19 residues. The CDR3 nucleotides are TGTGCCAGCAGCCGAGGACACCCGCGGTCGCTTATCCTCAAGGAGACCCAGTACTTC. It translates to CASSRGHPRSLILKETQYF. The entire variable domain, with the rest obtained from reference TRBV7-9 and TRBJ2-5, is as follows: DTGVSQNPRHKITKRGQNVTFRCDPISEHNRLYWYRQTLGQGPEFLTYFQNEAQLEKSRLLSDRFSAERPKGSFSTLEIQRTEQGDSAMYLCASSRGHPRSLILKETQYFGPGTRLLVL.

This clonotype was counted at least ten times. The V and J genes are TRBV6-2 or TRBV6-3 and TRBJ2-7; 9 bases fit TRBD2. Trimming removed 6 bases from V and 7 bases from J; junction bases left unmatched: 13. Germline CDR1 MNHEY, CDR2 SVGEGT. This CDR3 region has 15 residues. CDR3 sequence (DNA): TGTGCCAGCAGCTACGGTGGCGGGAGGGCCAAGGAGCAGTACTTC. Its translation is CASSYGGGRAKEQYF.

This clonotype was recorded at least ten times. The chain combines TRBV7-6 with TRBJ2-7; TRBD2 matches 12 bases. Germline CDR1 and CDR2: SGHVS and FNYEAQ. The junction had 10 bases not matched to a gene; V was cut back by 0 bases and J by 4 bases. There are 18 residues in the CDR3. CDR3 residues: CASSLAPSGRAGGYEQYF. The CDR3 bases are TGTGCCAGCAGCTTAGCGCCTAGCGGGAGGGCCGGAGGATACGAGCAGTACTTC.

The chain carries TRBV19 and TRBJ2-7, with TRBD2 matching 12 bases. The CDR3 is made up of 17 amino acids. Trimming at V came to 4 bases and at J to 3 bases, leaving 10 bases not matched to a gene. The germline CDR1 and CDR2 sequences are LNHDA and SQIVND (reference sequence). As DNA, the CDR3 is TGTGCCAGTAGTAGGACGCCGGGGACTAGCGGGTTCTACGAGCAGTACTTC. Translation gives CASSRTPGTSGFYEQYF.

The gene calls are TRBV7-9 and TRBJ2-2, with 8 bases fitting TRBD2. After removal of 2 bases from V and 2 bases from J, the junction contained 10 bases not matched to a gene. CDR3 size: 18 residues. CDR1 is SEHNR and CDR2 is FQNEAQ in the germline V gene (reference sequence). The CDR3 region is CASSLSSGGRHNTGELFF. The CDR3 DNA sequence: TGTGCCAGCAGCTTATCGTCGGGCGGGAGGCATAACACCGGGGAGCTGTTTTTT. Full variable domain (rest looked up from reference TRBV7-9 and TRBJ2-2): DTGVSQNPRHKITKRGQNVTFRCDPISEHNRLYWYRQTLGQGPEFLTYFQNEAQLEKSRLLSDRFSAERPKGSFSTLEIQRTEQGDSAMYLCASSLSSGGRHNTGELFFGEGSRLTVL.

By its share, this clonotype is medium-sized. V and J are TRBV20-1 and TRBJ2-7; D is uncertain. There are 16 residues in the CDR3. V was pared by 3 bases and J by 5 bases, with 23 bases between. Germline V CDR1 and CDR2: DFQATT, SNEGSKA (reference sequence). The CDR3 sequence: CSASQSPAGRAHEQYF. The CDR3 DNA follows: TGCAGTGCTAGCCAAAGCCCGGCCGGTCGAGCCCACGAGCAGTACTTC.

The chain uses TRBV6-2 or TRBV6-3 and TRBJ2-3; D might be TRBD1 (6 bases). The V gene's germline CDR1 is MNHEY and CDR2 SVGEGT. Between the trimmed V and J ends, which lost 4 bases and 2 bases, there was a span of 13 bases. This CDR3 is 15 amino acids long. CDR3 sequence: CASSFLGGNTDTQYF. CDR3 nucleotides: TGTGCCAGCAGTTTCCTTGGGGGCAACACAGATACGCAGTATTTT.

This clonotype has a count of ten or more. This chain joins TRBV6-5 and TRBJ2-2; 12 bases map to TRBD2. J lost 4 bases, V lost 2 bases, and 8 bases had no gene match. This CDR3 is 18 amino acids long. In germline, CDR1 is MNHEY, CDR2 SVGAGI. The CDR3 DNA is TGTGCCAGCAGTTACGTTGCGACTAGCGGGAGTAGCACCGGGGAGCTGTTTTTT. Amino acid sequence: CASSYVATSGSSTGELFF.